This record covers a single T cell receptor (beta chain). The sample originates from a study of technical replicates of blood from a few donors. Germline V gene sequence: CDR1 LNHDA, CDR2 SQIVND (reference sequence). The length of the CDR3 is 12 residues. The V and J ends lost 10 bases and 8 bases, in that order; junction bases with no gene match: 7. Generated by immunoSEQ multiplex PCR, the TCRdb table keeps only in-frame clones and is missing some. The sample consists of 98,000 or so clones, 90% to 96% of them appearing once. The rearrangement links TRBV19 to TRBJ1-4, with 7 nucleotides matching TRBD1. The sequencing sample was made of T cells isolated from PBMCs. This TCR derives from a human donor in good health. The CDR3 reads CATATGSEKLFF. The CDR3 region has the DNA TGTGCCACCGCGACAGGGAGCGAAAAACTGTTTTTT.